This T cell receptor beta chain was sequenced for a study of PD-1 blockade in classical Hodgkin lymphoma (TCRdb year 2020). Study-level background: Nivolumab dosing was 3 mg/kg intravenously every 2 weeks, continuing until either disease progression or unacceptable toxicity. A peripheral blood immune signature of response to PD-1 blockade in classical Hodgkin lymphoma was defined using TCR beta sequencing and CyTOF.

From the cysteine up to the phenylalanine, the CDR3 has a length of 13 residues. Kept here is only the CDR3 DNA, which spans 39 bases and is read in frame from base 1. V gives up 5 bases and J gives up 6 bases, and the segment between their germline ends measures 14 bases. Per the germline V gene, SNHLY is the CDR1 and FYNNEI is the CDR2. Taken with the paper, the label for time point translates to: cycle 4 day 1 (C4D1), after more than 5 weeks of nivolumab. Every trial patient had relapsed after autologous stem cell transplantation, and cohorts A, B and C differed in prior brentuximab vedotin exposure. A total of 50 to 70 patients with relapsed/refractory classical Hodgkin lymphoma made up the trial cohort, and each patient's best overall response was complete response, partial response or progressive disease. In the multi-cohort phase II CheckMate 205 trial, trial patients received single-agent nivolumab. An independent review committee assessed best overall response by applying the 2007 International Working Group response criteria. Trial PBMCs were obtained immediately prior to nivolumab initiation (C1D1) and on therapy at cycle 2 day 1 and cycle 4 day 1. Peripheral blood was collected in 8 mL Vacutainer Cell Preparation Tubes, from which PBMCs were isolated by centrifugation and then cryopreserved.

General findings and caveats noted by the study authors: Newly diagnosed patients were reported to have lower baseline TCR diversity than healthy donors, and relapsed/refractory patients were reported to have lower baseline TCR diversity still. Only a single clinical trial cohort was studied, and what caused the repertoire differences, possibly disease activity or prior therapy, remained undefined. By C4D1, a significant rise was seen in CD4+ TCR diversity but not in CD8+ TCR diversity (p=0.0027 vs p=0.16), and the rise was most apparent among complete responders (p=0.02). Diversity was lower in patients who began nivolumab less than 1 year after ASCT, so these patients were left out of later analyses to avoid confounding by immune reconstitution. Trial patients achieving complete response had baseline diversity similar to newly diagnosed patients, whereas partial responders and progressors had significantly lower diversity.

The Qiagen DNeasy kit was used to extract genomic DNA both from unsorted PBMCs and from the negatively selected CD4+ and CD8+ fractions. TCR beta CDR3 regions were amplified by immunoSEQ multiplex PCR using primers annealing to V and J segments. A synthetic immune receptor repertoire was used to minimize amplification bias, and any remaining bias was removed computationally after sequencing. Per the original workflow: Custom Python scripts were used to quantify repertoire diversity as the Shannon entropy index. The unsorted, CD4+ and CD8+ repertoires were each analyzed separately, with the exception of combined analyses, where CD4+ and CD8+ sequences were merged in silico. Clonal expansion was defined as at least a 2-fold frequency increase after treatment relative to C1D1, with a pseudocount of 0.5 for undetected baseline clones. Clones with 0 or 1 copy at C1D1 were classified as singleton clones, and clones with 2 or more copies were classified as non-singleton clones. Clones expanded in unsorted samples were labelled as CD4+, CD8+ or unknown by matching protein sequences in sorted samples from the same patient. Wilcoxon tests on paired samples were used to test diversity changes from C1D1 to C4D1. Imported from immuneACCESS, the table was reduced by TCRdb to in-frame sequences with V and J called. These copies leave out some clones; in studies compared against another copy, an unresolved V gene accounts for under half, and the cause of the remainder is not known. The V and J calls and clone size come from that table; D and trimming were worked out from the DNA. Within this sample are tens of thousands of clones, with less than 75% of them counted one time only. Approximately 2.8% of the sample lies in the top ten.

About this clone: Its target antigen remains unknown. There are no base qualities to consult, and no much larger clone falls within one base.

The sequence links TRBV2 to TRBJ2-7; the D gene cannot be resolved reliably. The TCR comes from a human donor with classical Hodgkin lymphoma. Sequenced here: peripheral blood mononuclear cells (PBMCs), sampled before the fourth cycle of nivolumab. The sequence in DNA is TGTGCCAGCAGTTTCCGTGGGCTCGCCGAGCAGTACTTC. Its amino acids are CASSFRGLAEQYF.